This T cell receptor beta chain was documented in a study of blood T cell repertoires in COVID-19. Overall study: PBMCs, B-cell-depleted T cells, or T cells provided the cDNA or gDNA that made up the material.

In the authors' methods: Estimation of nucleated cell counts relied on the amplification of reference gene primers. Here immunoSEQ multiplex PCR was the method, and the copy in TCRdb shows in-frame clones only, minus some. The V and J calls and clone size are taken from that table; D and trimming were inferred from the DNA. The sample yields 300,000 to 350,000 clones, approximately 89% seen once. Living in 20 to 30 US areas, the participants were between 18 and 89 years of age. Donors in Cohort 3 who had recovered were those with two negative PCRs, healthcare professional clearance, or resolution of their symptoms. The CDR3 contains 18 residues. Germline CDR1 and CDR2: SGHTA and FQGNSA. J was trimmed by 0 bases and V by 2 bases; bases with no gene match: 7.

This rearrangement joins TRBV7-2 to TRBJ2-6; 7 nucleotides line up with TRBD1. Sequencing used PBMCs or T cells enriched from blood (not recorded which). The sequence derives from a young man who had recovered from COVID-19. CDR3 loop: CASSLRGTDYSGANVLTF. CDR3 nucleotides: TGTGCCAGCAGCTTAAGGGGGACAGACTACTCTGGGGCCAACGTCCTGACTTTC.